One sample yielded the 21 T cell receptor beta chains listed below, sequenced in a study of blood T cell repertoires in COVID-19. Method: immunoSEQ multiplex PCR; TCRdb's copy keeps in-frame clones and lacks some. The sample has 270,000 or so clones, 65% to 85% seen once; the top ten hold roughly 1.6%. Material for sequencing was peripheral blood. The receptors were gathered from a human donor with COVID-19, enrolled during active disease. The donor label of this sample is uncertain.

The chain carries TRBV2 and TRBJ1-5; no definite D call. CDR1 SNHLY and CDR2 FYNNEI come from the germline V gene. The CDR3 spans 16 residues. V dropped 1 base and J dropped 9 bases, with 19 bases sitting between them. CDR3 sequence: CASSEDPRGVVRPQHF. In nucleotides, the CDR3 is TGTGCCAGCAGTGAAGACCCACGAGGTGTAGTTCGGCCCCAGCATTTT.

The chain employs TRBV7-2 and TRBJ2-1; TRBD2 is a possible D gene (6 bases). Germline loops: CDR1 SGHTA, CDR2 FQGNSA. The V end lost 5 bases, the J end lost 9 bases, and 11 bases lay between the germline ends. This CDR3 is built from 12 residues. As DNA, the CDR3 is TGTGCCAGCAGCATCCTCGGGGGTGAGCAGTTCTTC. Amino acids: CASSILGGEQFF. The whole variable domain, filled in from reference TRBV7-2 and TRBJ2-1, reads GAGVSQSPSNKVTEKGKDVELRCDPISGHTALYWYRQSLGQGLEFLIYFQGNSAPDKSGLPSDRFSAERTGGSVSTLTIQRTQQEDSAVYLCASSILGGEQFFGPGTRLTVL.

This sequence joins TRBV27 and TRBJ2-7; TRBD1 is a possible D gene (5 bases). The germline V gene encodes CDR1 MNHEY and CDR2 SMNVEV (reference sequence). The V end was cut by 8 bases, the J end by 5 bases, with 7 bases between. The CDR3 loop spans 10 amino acids. Here the CDR3 reads CASGANEQYF. Written as DNA, the CDR3 is TGTGCCAGCGGGGCCAACGAGCAGTACTTC.

The chain joins TRBV28 to TRBJ1-2, with D maybe TRBD1 (5 bases). CDR1 is MDHEN, CDR2 SYDVKM, per germline. This CDR3 is 19 amino acids long. V was shortened by 4 bases and J by 5 bases, with 29 bases between the two germline ends. CDR3 sequence: CASSSVKGFTPNLFYGYTF. CDR3 nucleotides: TGTGCCAGCAGTTCCGTCAAGGGGTTTACCCCTAACCTCTTTTATGGCTACACCTTC.

The chain employs TRBV9 and TRBJ2-7; 9 bases line up with TRBD2. Germline values: CDR1 SGDLS, CDR2 YYNGEE. This CDR3 contains 14 residues. Trimming removed 4 bases from V and 4 bases from J; junction bases left unmatched: 6. The CDR3 DNA is TGTGCCAGCAGCCTGCGGGAGGGCCTTTACGAGCAGTACTTC. Its protein is CASSLREGLYEQYF.

The CDR3 DNA sequence: TGTGCCAGCTCAAGTAGGACAGAGACAAGCAATCAGCCCCAGCATTTT. This translates into CASSSRTETSNQPQHF. V usage is TRBV18 and J usage is TRBJ1-5; a possible D gene is TRBD1 (6 bases). CDR1 and CDR2 (germline): KGHSH, LQKENI. The ends were cut back, 5 bases at V and 1 base at J, with 15 bases in the middle. This CDR3 has 16 amino acids.

This chain links TRBV28 with TRBJ1-4, with 9 bases fitting TRBD1. CDR1 is MDHEN, CDR2 SYDVKM, per germline. The CDR3 has 16 amino acids. The V gene end was trimmed by 6 bases and the J gene end by 1 base; junction bases not matched to a gene: 6. The DNA of the CDR3 is TGTGCCAGCAGGGCGCCGGGACAGGGAACTAATGAAAAACTGTTTTTT. Protein product: CASRAPGQGTNEKLFF.

The chain combines TRBV6-1 with TRBJ1-2, with 7 bases identical to TRBD1. The V segment lost 0 bases and the J segment 8 bases; nucleotides outside the gene matches: 12. The CDR3 totals 16 residues. The germline V gene encodes CDR1 MNHNS and CDR2 SASEGT. In nucleotides, the CDR3 is TGTGCCAGCAGTGAAGCGAACCAGGGGGACAGATCGGGCTACACCTTC. Protein product: CASSEANQGDRSGYTF.

This rearrangement joins TRBV28 to TRBJ1-6; a weak D match, TRBD1 (6 bases). Germline V gene data show CDR1 as MDHEN and CDR2 as SYDVKM. Trimming took 4 bases from V and 8 from J, leaving 18 bases between them. The CDR3 runs 16 residues. In DNA form, the CDR3 reads TGTGCCAGCAGTTCGCCGGGGGCCCGGGGGGATTCACCCCTCCACTTT. As protein: CASSSPGARGDSPLHF.

This chain joins TRBV5-1 and TRBJ2-2, with a tentative D call TRBD1 (6 bases). V shed 0 bases and J shed 5 bases, with 11 bases lying between them. Germline V gene sequence: CDR1 SGHRS, CDR2 YFSETQ. This CDR3 contains 15 residues. This CDR3 is CASSLEFRGTGELFF. CDR3 in DNA: TGCGCCAGCAGCTTGGAGTTTAGGGGGACCGGGGAGCTGTTTTTT.

The J gene is TRBJ1-6, the V gene TRBV30; possible D gene TRBD1, 5 bases. Germline CDR1 and CDR2: GTSNPN and SVGIG (reference sequence). This CDR3 spans 13 amino acids. V shed 0 bases and J shed 6 bases, with 6 bases lying between them. The DNA of the CDR3 is TGTGCCTGGAGTGTACAGGTTAATTCACCCCTCCACTTT. Its translation is CAWSVQVNSPLHF.

This clone was detected once. V usage is TRBV18 and J usage is TRBJ1-5; 8 nucleotides line up with TRBD1. Germline V lookup: CDR1 KGHSH, CDR2 LQKENI. The CDR3 contains 14 residues. The ends lost 5 bases at V and 2 bases at J; junction bases unmatched: 2. The CDR3, as DNA: TGTGCCAGCTCAACGGGACAGGGCAATCAGCCCCAGCATTTT. Translating it yields CASSTGQGNQPQHF.

The chain links TRBV19 to TRBJ1-1; the match to TRBD1 covers 7 bases. The J segment lost 8 bases and the V segment lost 7 bases, leaving 10 bases of the junction unmatched. This CDR3 is built from 13 residues. Germline loops: CDR1 LNHDA, CDR2 SQIVND (reference sequence). CDR3 in amino acids: CASTETGTLEAFF. The DNA of the CDR3 is TGTGCCAGTACCGAGACAGGGACCCTAGAAGCTTTCTTT.

V usage is TRBV11-3 and J usage is TRBJ2-7; 14 bases line up with TRBD2. This CDR3 region has 16 residues. V lost 5 bases, J lost 5 bases, and 8 bases stayed unmatched. The V gene's germline CDR1 is SGHNT and CDR2 YENEEA. CDR3 sequence: CASSHGTSGRVDEQYF. CDR3 DNA sequence: TGTGCCAGCAGCCATGGGACTAGCGGGAGAGTCGACGAGCAGTACTTC.

The chain recombines TRBV6-2 or TRBV6-3 with TRBJ2-3; the D gene is possibly TRBD2 (7 bases). CDR1 and CDR2 from the germline V gene are MNHEY and SVGEGT. The CDR3 length is 15 residues. V lost 1 base and J 2 bases, leaving 10 bases between the germline ends. The CDR3: CASSYWGGHTDTQYF. CDR3 nucleotides: TGTGCCAGCAGTTACTGGGGGGGACACACAGATACGCAGTATTTT.

V and J are TRBV29-1 and TRBJ1-3; no definite D call. The germline V and J ends were trimmed by 5 bases and 0 bases, with 8 bases remaining between them. This CDR3 has 13 residues. Germline values: CDR1 SQVTM, CDR2 ANQGSEA. The CDR3 reads CSVKGSSGNTIYF. CDR3 coding DNA: TGCAGCGTTAAAGGGAGCTCTGGAAACACCATATATTTT.

Only a few counts were recorded for this clone. V is TRBV18 and J is TRBJ2-2; 10 positions match TRBD1. After removal of 2 bases from V and 6 bases from J, the junction contained 6 bases not matched to a gene. The CDR3 totals 16 residues. Germline loops: CDR1 KGHSH, CDR2 LQKENI. CDR3 sequence reads: CASSPSGTGDAGELFF. The CDR3 coding sequence is TGTGCCAGCTCACCATCCGGGACAGGGGATGCCGGGGAGCTGTTTTTT.

In this sample, this clone turned up once. The V gene is TRBV20-1, the J gene TRBJ2-5; 7 nucleotides line up with TRBD2. Germline CDR1 is DFQATT and CDR2 is SNEGSKA (reference sequence). Trimming cost V 5 bases and J 5 bases; bases outside gene matches: 2. The CDR3 extends over 11 amino acids. The CDR3 spells CSAAGEETQYF. As DNA, the CDR3 is TGCAGTGCTGCGGGGGAGGAGACCCAGTACTTC.

V usage is TRBV6-8 and J usage is TRBJ2-7; 7 positions match TRBD2. Trimming cost V 7 bases and J 2 bases; bases outside gene matches: 5. CDR1 and CDR2 from the germline V gene are MNHGY and SAAAGT. The CDR3 runs to 13 residues. The CDR3 loop reads CASMPSGTYEQYF. The CDR3 DNA sequence: TGTGCCAGCATGCCTAGCGGCACCTACGAGCAGTACTTC.

This chain links TRBV15 with TRBJ2-3; the D is unclear. Germline values: CDR1 LNHNV, CDR2 YYDKDF (reference sequence). Trimming shortened V by 0 bases and J by 0 bases, and 13 bases separated the two germline ends. This CDR3 region has 17 residues. DNA of the CDR3: TGTGCCACCAGCAGAGATATATCAGGATCTAGCACAGATACGCAGTATTTT. It yields the protein CATSRDISGSSTDTQYF.

CDR3 coding DNA: TGTGCCACCTCCGGGGGCACAGGGGCAGAGCGCCTTGGCAATGAGCAGTTCTTC. Its protein is CATSGGTGAERLGNEQFF. The V gene is TRBV2, the J gene TRBJ2-1; the D gene is possibly TRBD1 (7 bases). Per the germline V gene, CDR1 is SNHLY and CDR2 is FYNNEI. Trimming pared 10 bases from V and 6 bases from J, leaving 31 bases between. This CDR3 comprises 18 residues. The whole variable domain, filled in from reference TRBV2 and TRBJ2-1, reads EPEVTQTPSHQVTQMGQEVILRCVPISNHLYFYWYRQILGQKVEFLVSFYNNEISEKSEIFDDQFSVERPDGSNFTLKIRSTKLEDSAMYFCATSGGTGAERLGNEQFFGPGTRLTVL.